These 23 T cell receptor beta chains originate from one sample sequenced in a study of cytomegalovirus exposure and HLA in healthy donors (dated by TCRdb to 2017 to 2019). The library was obtained by the immunoSEQ multiplex PCR assay. For the multiplex PCR, a mixture combining 60 forward primers for TCR Vbeta segments and 13 reverse primers for TCR Jbeta segments was used. In its TCRdb copy, this immuneACCESS table keeps in-frame sequences only and misses some clones. Where compared with another copy, unresolved V genes explain less than half of these, and the others have no known cause. Recorded for this sample are under 100,000 clones; 55% to 65% of them occurred a single time. The top ten clones comprise 15% of the sample. The sequenced material came from PBMCs. The receptor source for this set is a woman between 40 and 50 years old in good health and CMV-seropositive.

The chain couples TRBV7-2 to TRBJ2-7; 8 positions agree with TRBD1. Germline values: CDR1 SGHTA, CDR2 FQGNSA. The CDR3 length is 15 residues. V dropped 5 bases and J dropped 1; count of bases not matched to a gene: 7. The CDR3 here is CASSQGAVKSYEQYF. The CDR3 DNA reads TGTGCCAGCAGCCAGGGGGCGGTGAAATCCTACGAGCAGTACTTC.

The chain has TRBV9 and TRBJ2-3; 7 bases align to TRBD2. Germline trimming cut 3 bases from V and 2 bases from J; bases unmatched to any gene: 9. The CDR3 loop spans 16 amino acids. The germline gives CDR1 SGDLS, CDR2 YYNGEE. The CDR3 reads CASSGGRAVVTDTQYF. In nucleotides, the CDR3 is TGTGCCAGCAGCGGTGGGAGGGCTGTTGTCACAGATACGCAGTATTTT.

The rearrangement links TRBV25-1 to TRBJ1-1, with a tentative D call TRBD1 (5 bases). The CDR3 is 14 residues long. Germline CDR1 MGHDK, CDR2 SYGVNS. V was shortened by 0 bases and J by 4 bases, with 9 bases between the two germline ends. CDR3 residues: CASSEYRGGTEAFF. The CDR3 coding sequence is TGTGCCAGCAGTGAATATCGGGGGGGCACTGAAGCTTTCTTT.

V gene TRBV7-3 combines with J gene TRBJ2-5, with D possibly matching TRBD2 (6 bases). Trimming stripped 5 bases from V and 1 base from J, with 14 bases between. Germline V CDR1 and CDR2: SGHTA, FQGTGA. There are 15 residues in the CDR3. The CDR3 here is CASSPLGGLQETQYF. DNA for the CDR3: TGTGCCAGCAGCCCCTTGGGGGGTCTCCAAGAGACCCAGTACTTC.

This clone came up once. This chain links TRBV30 with TRBJ1-1, with TRBD1 matching over 10 bases. V dropped 1 base and J dropped 6; count of bases not matched to a gene: 8. The CDR3 loop spans 15 amino acids. CDR1 is GTSNPN and CDR2 is SVGIG in the germline V gene (reference sequence). The DNA of the CDR3 is TGTGCCTGGAGTGGCGACAGGGGGCGAGGATCTGAAGCTTTCTTT. Translated: CAWSGDRGRGSEAFF.

The rearrangement joins TRBV30 to TRBJ2-7, with unresolved D. The CDR3 spans 12 residues. V lost 2 bases to trimming and J lost 3 bases, with 8 bases between them. The germline gives CDR1 GTSNPN, CDR2 SVGIG (reference sequence). Written as DNA, the CDR3 is TGTGCCTGGAGTCATGACATCTACGAGCAGTACTTC. As protein: CAWSHDIYEQYF.

This clone was seen a few times. The chain combines TRBV7-2 with TRBJ1-1; weak D call: TRBD1 (5 bases). Germline V gives CDR1 SGHTA, CDR2 FQGNSA. The CDR3 has 13 residues. Trimming shortened V by 5 bases and J by 4 bases, and 11 bases separated the two germline ends. CDR3 in DNA: TGTGCCAGCAGCCGGGGGGTCGTCACTGAAGCTTTCTTT. Its translation is CASSRGVVTEAFF. The complete variable domain, with remaining parts taken from reference TRBV7-2 and TRBJ1-1, reads GAGVSQSPSNKVTEKGKDVELRCDPISGHTALYWYRQSLGQGLEFLIYFQGNSAPDKSGLPSDRFSAERTGGSVSTLTIQRTQQEDSAVYLCASSRGVVTEAFFGQGTRLTVV.

The J gene is TRBJ1-2, the V gene TRBV6-5; the match to TRBD1 covers 11 bases. Germline CDR1 is MNHEY and CDR2 is SVGAGI. Losses at the gene ends were 2 bases for V and 7 bases for J; bases not matched to a gene: 3. This CDR3 is built from 14 residues. CDR3 DNA sequence: TGTGCCAGCAGTTACGGACAGGGGGCTCTTGGCTACACCTTC. This encodes CASSYGQGALGYTF.

The chain combines TRBV2 with TRBJ2-2; TRBD2 matches at 13 bases. The CDR3 spans 19 residues. Germline V gene lookup returns CDR1 SNHLY and CDR2 FYNNEI. V dropped 3 bases and J dropped 3; count of bases not matched to a gene: 10. This CDR3 is CASSERTSGRVWDTGELFF. CDR3 bases: TGTGCCAGCAGTGAGAGAACTAGCGGGAGGGTCTGGGACACCGGGGAGCTGTTTTTT.

This clone was counted a few times. The chain combines TRBV6-5 with TRBJ1-2, with no clear D. Germline assignment: CDR1 MNHEY and CDR2 SVGAGI. V was cut by 0 bases and J by 2 bases, with 10 bases left in between. This CDR3 is built from 15 residues. The CDR3 region has the DNA TGTGCCAGCAGTTACTCGAAGAGAGCCAACTATGGCTACACCTTC. As protein: CASSYSKRANYGYTF.

This sequence joins TRBV7-2 and TRBJ2-7, with 7 bases lining up with TRBD2. Per germline, CDR1 SGHTA and CDR2 FQGNSA. This CDR3 region has 16 residues. The V segment lost 4 bases and the J segment 3 bases; nucleotides outside the gene matches: 12. CDR3 amino acids: CASSSQGPSGIYEQYF. The CDR3 region has the DNA TGTGCCAGCAGCTCCCAGGGCCCTAGCGGAATCTACGAGCAGTACTTC.

This clone was found a few times. This chain uses TRBV9 with TRBJ2-2; D perhaps matches TRBD2 (5 bases). V was trimmed by 3 bases and J by 6 bases, leaving 18 bases between them. This CDR3 region has 16 residues. CDR1 is SGDLS and CDR2 is YYNGEE in the germline V gene. For the CDR3, the DNA is TGTGCCAGCAGCGCCGATGGTGGGGAGTCGCCCGGGGAGCTGTTTTTT. Protein sequence: CASSADGGESPGELFF.

The chain couples TRBV7-9 to TRBJ1-1; tentatively, D is TRBD1 (5 bases). CDR1 and CDR2 (germline): SEHNR, FQNEAQ (reference sequence). This CDR3 spans 14 amino acids. Trimming stripped 1 base from V and 11 bases from J, with 17 bases between. CDR3 in amino acids: CASSLDGGGLVAFF. Written as DNA, the CDR3 is TGTGCCAGCAGCTTAGACGGGGGGGGATTGGTCGCTTTCTTT.

The chain employs TRBV19 and TRBJ1-1; 11 bases match TRBD1. Trimming at V came to 1 base and at J to 0 bases, leaving 10 bases not matched to a gene. The CDR3 totals 19 residues. Germline CDR1 and CDR2: LNHDA and SQIVND (reference sequence). CDR3 in amino acids: CASSIGRTGGDAMNTEAFF. In DNA, the CDR3 is TGTGCCAGTAGTATAGGCCGGACAGGGGGCGACGCGATGAACACTGAAGCTTTCTTT.

This chain connects TRBV4-1 to TRBJ2-5; TRBD2 aligns across 10 bases. The CDR3 totals 17 residues. The J segment lost 3 bases and the V segment lost 2 bases, leaving 9 bases of the junction unmatched. Germline V gene lookup returns CDR1 MGHRA and CDR2 YSYEKL. CDR3 sequence: CASSQLPPGLAKETQYF. CDR3 sequence (DNA): TGCGCCAGCAGCCAATTACCCCCGGGACTAGCGAAAGAGACCCAGTACTTC.

The chain links TRBV6-5 to TRBJ2-7; TRBD2 is a possible D gene (6 bases). This CDR3 region has 14 residues. Looked up from germline, CDR1 is MNHEY and CDR2 is SVGAGI. V was pared by 4 bases and J by 6 bases, with 16 bases between. CDR3 sequence reads: CASSFGQSGGEQYF. DNA of the CDR3: TGTGCCAGCAGTTTTGGGCAGTCCGGGGGCGAGCAGTACTTC.

This clone was observed a handful of times. The chain carries TRBV6-1 and TRBJ1-5; D may be TRBD1 (6 bases). CDR1 is MNHNS, CDR2 SASEGT, per germline. There are 13 residues in the CDR3. V gave up 5 bases and J gave up 7 bases, with 12 bases separating them. The CDR3 region has the DNA TGTGCCAGCAGTACAGGGTTCGGACAGCCCCAGCATTTT. This translates into CASSTGFGQPQHF.

This chain connects TRBV21-1 to TRBJ1-3; the tabulated D call, TRBD1, remains unverified against the DNA. TRBV21-1 is termed a pseudogene. The CDR3 has 15 residues. The CDR3 bases are TGTGCCAGCAGCACCCCTAGGGGGTATGGAAACACCATATATTTT. It translates to CASSTPRGYGNTIYF.

The V gene is TRBV28, the J gene TRBJ2-2, with 8 bases identical to TRBD1. The CDR3 loop spans 17 amino acids. Germline V gene sequence: CDR1 MDHEN, CDR2 SYDVKM. V shed 8 bases and J 4 bases; nucleotides not matched to a gene: 15. This CDR3 is CASSPTGGKGSTGELFF. For the CDR3, the DNA is TGTGCCAGCTCTCCAACAGGGGGTAAAGGGAGCACCGGGGAGCTGTTTTTT.

The chain carries TRBV5-1 and TRBJ1-2; 10 positions match TRBD1. The V gene's germline CDR1 is SGHRS and CDR2 YFSETQ. There are 15 residues in the CDR3. CDR3: CASQAGGQGIYGYTF. The CDR3 region has the DNA TGCGCAAGCCAAGCCGGGGGACAGGGGATCTATGGCTACACCTTC.

The chain links TRBV6-5 to TRBJ1-1; 7 nucleotides agree with TRBD1. Trimming at V came to 1 base and at J to 10 bases, leaving 6 bases not matched to a gene. Germline loops: CDR1 MNHEY, CDR2 SVGAGI. The CDR3 sequence is 13 residues long. Written as DNA, the CDR3 is TGTGCCAGCAGTTACTTACAGGGGATTGGAGCTTTCTTT. It encodes CASSYLQGIGAFF.

This clone was picked up a small number of times. The CDR3 protein is CASSYLAGGLDEQYF. The CDR3 DNA is TGTGCCAGCAGTTACCTAGCGGGAGGGCTCGACGAGCAGTACTTC. The V and J genes are TRBV27 and TRBJ2-7; 12 bases map to TRBD2. The CDR3 extends over 15 amino acids. In germline, CDR1 is MNHEY, CDR2 SMNVEV (reference sequence). With 4 bases clipped from V and 5 bases from J, the junction kept 6 bases outside the gene matches.

A few counts support this clone. The rearrangement links TRBV4-3 to TRBJ1-1, with 11 positions matching TRBD1. Per the germline V gene, CDR1 is LGHNA and CDR2 is YSLEER. V was pared by 0 bases and J by 5 bases, with 14 bases of the junction left unmatched. This CDR3 region has 19 residues. The CDR3 DNA is TGCGCCAGCAGCCAAGATTTACTAACCGGGACAGGGGGAGAGACTGAAGCTTTCTTT. Its protein product is CASSQDLLTGTGGETEAFF.